This TCR beta chain was documented in a study of blood T cell repertoires in COVID-19. This CDR3 region has 15 residues. CDR1 SGHTA and CDR2 FQGNSA come from the germline V gene. V dropped 4 bases and J dropped 5; count of bases not matched to a gene: 7. The protocol was immunoSEQ multiplex PCR, while the TCRdb copy is restricted to in-frame clones and leaves out a portion. The table records under 250,000 clones, roughly 84% of them present only once. The TCR was taken from a man aged 50 or older with COVID-19, enrolled during active disease. The sequencing sample was made of peripheral blood. The chain recombines TRBV7-2 with TRBJ2-7, with 11 nucleotides matching TRBD2. This chain's CDR3 is CASSSQTSGIDEQYF. CDR3 bases: TGTGCCAGCAGCTCACAGACTAGCGGGATCGACGAGCAGTACTTC.